These 20 T cell receptor beta chains originate from one sample sequenced in a study of blood T cell repertoires in COVID-19. The assay was immunoSEQ multiplex PCR, and TCRdb's table has in-frame clones only and misses some. Of roughly 500,000 clones listed, roughly 85% are singletons. The sequenced sample was peripheral blood. All receptors derive from a human donor in a cohort sampled during active COVID-19.

The sample holds a few counts of this clone. The rearrangement joins TRBV9 to TRBJ2-2; D possibly corresponds to TRBD2 (5 bases). The V gene lost 2 bases and the J gene lost 4 bases, with 15 bases spanning the gap. The germline V gene encodes CDR1 SGDLS and CDR2 YYNGEE. This CDR3 has 16 residues. DNA of the CDR3: TGTGCCAGCAGCGTGACACCGGGAACGCCCACCGGGGAGCTGTTTTTT. Residues: CASSVTPGTPTGELFF.

V is TRBV10-3 and J is TRBJ2-1, with D unresolved. The CDR3 is made up of 16 amino acids. The V end was cut by 0 bases, the J end by 0 bases, with 9 bases between. Germline values: CDR1 ENHRY, CDR2 SYGVKD. CDR3 region: CAISESGGVSYNEQFF. In DNA, the CDR3 is TGTGCCATCAGTGAGTCTGGCGGCGTCTCCTACAATGAGCAGTTCTTC.

The chain employs TRBV30 and TRBJ1-4; 8 bases line up with TRBD1. Germline V gene data show CDR1 as GTSNPN and CDR2 as SVGIG (reference sequence). The CDR3 has 13 residues. Trimming took 7 bases from V and 3 from J; bases not matched to a gene: 4. The CDR3 is CAFSGGPNEKLFF. CDR3 coding DNA: TGTGCCTTCTCAGGGGGCCCTAATGAAAAACTGTTTTTT.

This chain connects TRBV5-1 to TRBJ1-4; a weak D match, TRBD1 (5 bases). CDR3 length: 15 residues. V lost 0 bases, J lost 0 bases, and 6 bases lay in between. CDR1 and CDR2 from the germline V gene are SGHRS and YFSETQ. This CDR3 reads CASSLGTPTNEKLFF. The CDR3 DNA reads as TGCGCCAGCAGCTTGGGGACACCAACTAATGAAAAACTGTTTTTT.

The chain recombines TRBV7-8 with TRBJ2-1, with TRBD2 identical over 12 bases. Germline V gives CDR1 SGHVS, CDR2 FQNEAQ. CDR3 length: 16 amino acids. V was pared by 0 bases and J by 13 bases, with 10 bases of the junction left unmatched. The CDR3 sequence is CASSLATTSGRGGQFF. In DNA form, the CDR3 reads TGTGCCAGCAGCTTAGCTACGACTAGCGGGAGAGGCGGCCAGTTCTTC. The entire variable domain, with the rest obtained from reference TRBV7-8 and TRBJ2-1, is as follows: GAGVSQSPRYKVAKRGQDVALRCDPISGHVSLFWYQQALGQGPEFLTYFQNEAQLDKSGLPSDRFFAERPEGSVSTLKIQRTQQEDSAVYLCASSLATTSGRGGQFFGPGTRLTVL.

This clone was recorded once. The chain couples TRBV5-6 to TRBJ2-4; TRBD1 is a possible D gene (6 bases). Germline V CDR1 and CDR2: SGHDT, YYEEEE. V shed 4 bases and J shed 15 bases, with 17 bases lying between them. This CDR3 comprises 12 residues. Here the CDR3 reads CASSTGQYNRYF. The CDR3 DNA sequence: TGTGCCAGCAGCACCGGACAGTATAACAGGTACTTC.

The chain recombines TRBV3-1 (or the pseudogene TRBV3-2) with TRBJ1-1; 7 bases align to TRBD1. V shed 7 bases and J 1 base; nucleotides not matched to a gene: 6. Germline V lookup: CDR1 LGHDT, CDR2 YNNKEL (reference sequence). This CDR3 has 14 amino acids. The CDR3 nucleotides are TGTGCCAGCACCTGGGACAGTTCGAACACTGAAGCTTTCTTT. Translation gives CASTWDSSNTEAFF.

The chain has TRBV10-1 and TRBJ1-5; 8 positions match TRBD1. Germline CDR1 WNHNN, CDR2 SYGVQD (reference sequence). This CDR3 region has 15 residues. V lost 9 bases and J lost 6; bases outside the gene matches: 13. The CDR3 DNA follows: TGCGCCAGGTCAGGGGGCTGTATCGGTTGTCAGCCCCAGCATTTT. It specifies CARSGGCIGCQPQHF.

J is TRBJ2-6 and V is TRBV15, with 9 bases lining up with TRBD1. This CDR3 is built from 18 residues. Germline-derived CDR1 and CDR2 are LNHNV and YYDKDF (reference sequence). V lost 6 bases to trimming and J lost 1 base; unmatched junction nucleotides: 10. The CDR3 DNA sequence: TGTGCCACCAGTAGCCCCGGGACAGGGAGGTCTGGGGCCAACGTCCTGACTTTC. Translated, it gives CATSSPGTGRSGANVLTF.

The chain uses TRBV3-1 (or the pseudogene TRBV3-2) and TRBJ1-1; no firm D call. V lost 0 bases and J lost 4, with 9 bases in between. Looked up from germline, CDR1 is LGHDT and CDR2 is YNNKEL (reference sequence). The length of the CDR3 is 14 residues. The CDR3 here is CASSQELRSTEAFF. The CDR3 coding sequence is TGTGCCAGCAGCCAAGAGCTGAGGAGCACTGAAGCTTTCTTT.

This clone came up a few times. The CDR3 DNA is TGTGCCAGCCAGACAGCCACAAATTCACCCCTCCACTTT. Translated, it gives CASQTATNSPLHF. This chain links TRBV2 with TRBJ1-6; D might be TRBD1 (5 bases). Trimming removed 8 bases from V and 7 bases from J, with 12 bases in between. The CDR3 consists of 13 residues. Germline V gives CDR1 SNHLY, CDR2 FYNNEI.

The chain uses TRBV2 and TRBJ1-5; 7 bases are a match to TRBD1. V was pared by 4 bases and J by 3 bases, with 6 bases of the junction left unmatched. Germline-derived CDR1 and CDR2 are SNHLY and FYNNEI. CDR3 size: 15 residues. The CDR3 reads CASSVVRGNNQPQHF. The CDR3 nucleotides are TGTGCCAGCAGTGTCGTCAGGGGGAACAATCAGCCCCAGCATTTT.

The sample holds a few counts of this clone. This chain connects TRBV3-1 (or the pseudogene TRBV3-2) to TRBJ1-2, with a tentative D call TRBD1 (6 bases). Germline loops: CDR1 LGHDT, CDR2 YNNKEL (reference sequence). V dropped 1 base and J dropped 4 bases, with 16 bases sitting between them. The CDR3 covers 16 residues. In DNA, the CDR3 is TGTGCCAGCAGCCAAGGGCTCCTCCGGGACATCTATGGCTACACCTTC. Amino acids: CASSQGLLRDIYGYTF.

The chain uses TRBV6-2 or TRBV6-3 and TRBJ2-6; TRBD1 might be the D (5 bases). This CDR3 has 15 amino acids. V shed 0 bases and J shed 8 bases, with 11 bases lying between them. Germline V CDR1 and CDR2: MNHEY, SVGEGT. The CDR3 DNA sequence: TGTGCCAGCAGTTACTCCGGACAAGCCCCCAACGTCCTGACTTTC. As protein: CASSYSGQAPNVLTF.

This clone was counted ten times or more. This chain connects TRBV2 to TRBJ2-5; TRBD2 is a possible D gene (5 bases). The CDR3 has 11 residues. The V gene's germline CDR1 is SNHLY and CDR2 FYNNEI. The V end was cut by 8 bases, the J end by 10 bases, with 14 bases between. The CDR3: CASGPGSSQYF. The CDR3 DNA reads as TGTGCCAGCGGGCCGGGATCGAGCCAGTACTTC.

This clone was counted between two and nine times. This chain links TRBV18 with TRBJ2-1; 7 bases are shared with TRBD2. Trimming removed 3 bases from V and 0 bases from J; junction bases left unmatched: 14. Germline CDR1 and CDR2: KGHSH and LQKENI. The CDR3 length is 19 residues. The CDR3 coding sequence is TGTGCCAGCTCACCTGGGCCGGGGCTAGCGGCCCTCTCCTACAATGAGCAGTTCTTC. Translation gives CASSPGPGLAALSYNEQFF.

The genes are TRBV3-1 (or the pseudogene TRBV3-2) and TRBJ2-3, with a tentative D call TRBD2 (5 bases). Germline V gives CDR1 LGHDT, CDR2 YNNKEL (reference sequence). This CDR3 region has 14 residues. V was shortened by 1 base and J by 4 bases, with 9 bases between the two germline ends. CDR3 sequence (DNA): TGTGCCAGCAGCCAAGGGAGGATTCCAGATACGCAGTATTTT. It codes for CASSQGRIPDTQYF.

The J gene is TRBJ1-2, the V gene TRBV7-2; 10 nucleotides agree with TRBD1. Germline V gives CDR1 SGHTA, CDR2 FQGNSA. The J segment lost 8 bases and the V segment lost 5 bases, leaving 8 bases of the junction unmatched. The CDR3 totals 14 residues. The DNA of the CDR3 is TGTGCCAGCAGCGCAAGACAGGGGGCTGGGGGCTACACCTTC. Encoded protein: CASSARQGAGGYTF.

This chain links TRBV7-2 with TRBJ2-7; 7 nucleotides align to TRBD2. Trimming at V came to 1 base and at J to 5 bases, leaving 8 bases not matched to a gene. Germline CDR1 SGHTA, CDR2 FQGNSA. The CDR3 has 15 residues. The CDR3: CASSLERREIDEQYF. The CDR3 DNA reads TGTGCCAGCAGCTTAGAACGGCGGGAGATCGACGAGCAGTACTTC.

This rearrangement joins TRBV19 to TRBJ1-5, with a weak D call TRBD1 (5 bases). Trimming left V 8 bases short and J 0 bases short, with 14 bases between. The CDR3 totals 15 residues. From germline, CDR1 is LNHDA and CDR2 SQIVND (reference sequence). The CDR3 nucleotides read TGTGCCAGTGGACGGACGGGACTTAGCAATCAGCCCCAGCATTTT. This codes for CASGRTGLSNQPQHF.